One TCR beta chain is described in this entry. The data belong to a study of blood T cell repertoires in COVID-19. Seattle enrolled patients during active infection and tracked them longitudinally. The V end was cut by 2 bases, the J end by 1 base, with 12 bases between. Germline CDR1 SGHNT, CDR2 YYREEE (reference sequence). This CDR3 has 15 residues. Method: immunoSEQ multiplex PCR; TCRdb's copy keeps in-frame clones and lacks some. The repertoire holds about 38,000 clones, around 80% seen once, with 1.5% to 2% in the top ten. What was sequenced was peripheral blood. This sequence originates from a man in his 60s with COVID-19, enrolled during active disease. The chain employs TRBV5-4 and TRBJ1-1, with a tentative D call TRBD1 (6 bases). CDR3 sequence (DNA): TGTGCCAGCAGCTTTCAAATAGGGGGGAACACTGAAGCTTTCTTT. It translates to CASSFQIGGNTEAFF. The full variable domain, completed using reference TRBV5-4 and TRBJ1-1, is ETGVTQSPTHLIKTRGQQVTLRCSSQSGHNTVSWYQQALGQGPQFIFQYYREEENGRGNFPPRFSGLQFPNYSSELNVNALELDDSALYLCASSFQIGGNTEAFFGQGTRLTVV.